This T cell receptor (beta chain) emerged from a study of T cell clonality in common variable immunodeficiency. Study findings and constraints: Common variable immunodeficiency TCR beta sequences reportedly had fewer deletions and N-nucleotide insertions. Shared TCRbeta clones were fewer between CVID subjects than controls. CVID subjects had higher TCRbeta clonality than healthy controls, most marked in about a third.

Reduced serum IgG, IgA and/or IgM plus specific antibody deficiency defined CVID. Sequencing was performed with immunoSEQ multiplex PCR; in TCRdb, only in-frame clones are kept and a portion is missing. This sample shows around 13,000 clones and no singletons; approximately 7% rests with the ten largest. The CDR3 contains 12 residues. Germline-derived CDR1 and CDR2 are MNHEY and SVGEGT. The V gene lost 7 bases and the J gene lost 4 bases, with 8 bases spanning the gap. Concerning this clone: Its cognate antigen is unknown. Read coverage stops 3 residues before the CDR3 terminus; the germline J gene supplies the remainder.

The chain employs TRBV6-2 or TRBV6-3 and TRBJ1-5, with unresolved D. The source is a human donor with common variable immunodeficiency. The sample consisted of peripheral blood mononuclear cells. The CDR3 bases that were read are TGTGCCAGCAAAACGGGTAATCAGCCC. Its translation is CASKTGNQP. The full CDR3 sequence reads CASKTGNQPQHF.